This TCR beta chain was captured by sequencing in a study of T cells in localized non-small cell lung cancer. Study-level results: Among the top 100 tumor clones, a median about 57 appeared in adjacent lung.

CDR1 and CDR2 (germline): LGHNT, FRNRAP. The CDR3 runs 14 residues. As regards this clone: Its antigen is currently unknown.

Some clones are missing from TCRdb's copy, which holds only in-frame ones; the method was immunoSEQ multiplex PCR. The table shows more than 2,500 clones, with 30% to 40% occurring only once. The sequence was collected from a female donor of 60 years or more with stage II squamous cell lung carcinoma. Sequenced material: lung tumor tissue, taken before any cancer treatment. The gene calls are TRBV12-5 and TRBJ1-6, with TRBD1 as a possible D gene (6 bases). The CDR3 spells CASTVSGVNSPLHF. The CDR3 DNA reads as TGTGCCAGCACCGTCTCAGGGGTGAATTCACCCCTCCACTTT.